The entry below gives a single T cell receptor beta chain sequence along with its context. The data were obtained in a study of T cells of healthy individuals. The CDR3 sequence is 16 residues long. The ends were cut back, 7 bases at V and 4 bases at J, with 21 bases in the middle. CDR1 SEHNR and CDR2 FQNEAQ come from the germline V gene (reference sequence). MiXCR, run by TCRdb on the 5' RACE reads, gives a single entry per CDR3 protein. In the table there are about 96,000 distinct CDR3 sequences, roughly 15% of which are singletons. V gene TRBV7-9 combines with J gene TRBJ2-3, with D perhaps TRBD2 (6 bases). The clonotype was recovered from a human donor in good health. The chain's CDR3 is CASTFTGGGRADTQYF. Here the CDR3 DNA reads TGTGCCAGCACTTTCACCGGTGGGGGGAGAGCAGATACGCAGTATTTT. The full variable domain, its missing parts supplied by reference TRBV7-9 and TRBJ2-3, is DTGVSQNPRHKITKRGQNVTFRCDPISEHNRLYWYRQTLGQGPEFLTYFQNEAQLEKSRLLSDRFSAERPKGSFSTLEIQRTEQGDSAMYLCASTFTGGGRADTQYFGPGTRLTVL.